This T cell receptor beta chain was retrieved from a study of blood T cell repertoires in COVID-19. Study information: Acute and convalescent COVID-19 samples came from the United States, Italy and Spain. T cells, B-cell-depleted T cells, or PBMCs supplied cDNA or gDNA.

Per the study methods: By means of reference gene primer amplification, nucleated cell counts were estimated. TCRdb's table, derived via immunoSEQ multiplex PCR, lists solely in-frame clones and lacks some. V and J calls plus clone size are reproduced from that table; the DNA served to infer D and trimming. There are over 120,000 clones in the sample; about 92% occur only once, and about 1.6% lies in the top ten. Sequenced: peripheral blood. This sequence was found in a human donor in a cohort sampled during active COVID-19.

CDR3 coding DNA: TGTGCCAGCAGCGTAGTGGGTAGCGGGGGCACAGATACGCAGTATTTT. Its protein product is CASSVVGSGGTDTQYF. V gene TRBV9 combines with J gene TRBJ2-3; 8 nucleotides align to TRBD2. The CDR3 covers 16 residues. Germline V gene sequence: CDR1 SGDLS, CDR2 YYNGEE. V gave up 0 bases and J gave up 1 base; unmatched junction bases: 4.